This T cell receptor (beta chain) was identified during a study of T cells after posttransplantation cyclophosphamide. General study findings and limits: TRB clonality was highly associated with recipient CMV seropositivity and reactivation. Donor-recipient repertoire similarity was low at 1-2 months, rising over year one. Tissue-infiltrating T cells from skin or gut overlapped little with blood T cells.

Measured with immunoSEQ multiplex PCR; TCRdb has only the in-frame clones, and not every one. The sample lists thousands of clones, around 93% seen once, with approximately 1.5% in the top ten. Turning to this clone: Its antigen is unidentified.

The CDR3 loop spans 11 amino acids. The ends were cut back, 4 bases at V and 8 bases at J, with 6 bases in the middle. Germline V gives CDR1 MDHEN, CDR2 SYDVKM. The sample comprised CD4+ T cells sorted from bone marrow. The origin of this receptor is a woman in her fifties or sixties in good health, CMV-negative, and a related stem cell transplant donor. The V call is TRBV28, the J call TRBJ2-1; D gene ambiguous. CDR3 protein: CASSWQYEQFF. DNA for the CDR3: TGTGCCAGCAGTTGGCAATATGAGCAGTTCTTC.